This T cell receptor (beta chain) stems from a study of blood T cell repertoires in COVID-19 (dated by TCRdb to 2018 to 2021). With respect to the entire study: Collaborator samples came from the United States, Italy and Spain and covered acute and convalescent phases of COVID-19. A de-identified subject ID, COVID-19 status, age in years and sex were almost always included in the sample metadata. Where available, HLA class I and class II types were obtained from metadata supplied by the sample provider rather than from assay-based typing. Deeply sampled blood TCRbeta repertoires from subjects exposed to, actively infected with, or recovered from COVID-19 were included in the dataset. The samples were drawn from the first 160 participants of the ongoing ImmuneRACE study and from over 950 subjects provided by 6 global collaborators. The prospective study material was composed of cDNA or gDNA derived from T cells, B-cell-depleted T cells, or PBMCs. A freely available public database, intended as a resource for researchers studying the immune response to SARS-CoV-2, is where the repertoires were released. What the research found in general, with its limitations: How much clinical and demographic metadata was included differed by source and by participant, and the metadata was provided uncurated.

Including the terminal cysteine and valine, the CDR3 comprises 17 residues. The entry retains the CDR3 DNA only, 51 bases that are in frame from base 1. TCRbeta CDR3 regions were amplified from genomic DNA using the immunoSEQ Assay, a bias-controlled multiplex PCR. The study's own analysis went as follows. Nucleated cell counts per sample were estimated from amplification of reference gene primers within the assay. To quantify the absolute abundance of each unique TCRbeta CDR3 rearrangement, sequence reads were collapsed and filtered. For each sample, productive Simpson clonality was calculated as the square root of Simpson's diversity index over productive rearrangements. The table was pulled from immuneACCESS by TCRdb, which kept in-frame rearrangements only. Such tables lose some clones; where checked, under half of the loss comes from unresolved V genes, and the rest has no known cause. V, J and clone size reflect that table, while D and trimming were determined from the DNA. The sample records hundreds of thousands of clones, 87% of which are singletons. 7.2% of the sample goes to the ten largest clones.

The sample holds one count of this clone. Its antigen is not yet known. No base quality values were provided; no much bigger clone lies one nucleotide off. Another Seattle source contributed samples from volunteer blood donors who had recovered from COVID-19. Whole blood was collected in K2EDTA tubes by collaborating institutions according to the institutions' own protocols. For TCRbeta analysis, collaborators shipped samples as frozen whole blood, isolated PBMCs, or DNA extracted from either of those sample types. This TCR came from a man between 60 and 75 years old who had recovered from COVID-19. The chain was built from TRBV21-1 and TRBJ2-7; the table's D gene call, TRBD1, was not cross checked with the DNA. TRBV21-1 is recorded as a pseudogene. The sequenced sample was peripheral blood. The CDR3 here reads CASSKGDAGGANYEQYV. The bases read TGTGCCAGCAGCAAAGGGGACGCAGGGGGCGCGAACTACGAGCAGTACGTC.